These 8 T cell receptor beta chains were all obtained from the same sample, sequenced in a study of T cells in Graves' hyperthyroidism and ophthalmopathy. The investigators amplified TCR beta CDR3 regions from RNA transcripts. RT-PCR in the first round (using the HTBI primer set) targeted the TCR CDR3. TCRdb independently ran MiXCR on the multiplex PCR reads; one entry per CDR3 protein. This sample has fewer than 400,000 distinct CDR3 sequences, with around 25% found just once. Material: blood. The source of these receptors is a man aged 45-65 years with Graves' hyperthyroidism.

This clonotype was found a few times. This rearrangement joins TRBV7-3 to TRBJ2-1, with a weak D call TRBD1 (6 bases). Germline V gives CDR1 SGHTA, CDR2 FQGTGA. This CDR3 has 15 residues. Trimming removed 5 bases from V and 0 bases from J, with 11 bases in between. The CDR3 DNA reads as TGTGCCAGCAGCCTACAGGGTTACTCCTACAATGAGCAGTTCTTC. Translation: CASSLQGYSYNEQFF.

This clonotype showed up just a few times. The V gene is TRBV19, the J gene TRBJ1-5; no clear D. V lost 6 bases, J lost 6 bases, and 21 bases lay in between. The CDR3 runs 16 residues. Germline V gives CDR1 LNHDA, CDR2 SQIVND (reference sequence). CDR3 protein: CASSHLLRAGFQPQHF. The CDR3 DNA reads TGTGCCAGTAGCCACCTACTAAGGGCCGGATTTCAGCCCCAGCATTTT. Filled out from reference TRBV19 and TRBJ1-5, the complete variable domain reads DGGITQSPKYLFRKEGQNVTLSCEQNLNHDAMYWYRQDPGQGLRLIYYSQIVNDFQKGDIAEGYSVSREKKESFPLTVTSAQKNPTAFYLCASSHLLRAGFQPQHFGDGTRLSIL.

This clonotype was found a few times. The chain couples TRBV6-2 or TRBV6-3 to TRBJ2-1; D gene unclear. There are 13 residues in the CDR3. Germline CDR1 reads MNHEY; CDR2 reads SVGEGT. Trimming left V 2 bases short and J 9 bases short, with 11 bases between. CDR3 sequence reads: CASSYGPHLEQFF. CDR3 coding DNA: TGTGCCAGCAGTTACGGCCCCCACCTTGAGCAGTTCTTC.

The chain links TRBV30 to TRBJ1-5, with D possibly being TRBD1 (5 bases). The V end lost 3 bases, the J end lost 2 bases, and 8 bases lay between the germline ends. The CDR3 has 13 residues. Germline V gene sequence: CDR1 GTSNPN, CDR2 SVGIG (reference sequence). As DNA, the CDR3 is TGTGCCTGGAGCCAGGGCGGCAATCAGCCCCAGCATTTT. This gives the protein CAWSQGGNQPQHF.

V and J are TRBV30 and TRBJ2-1; TRBD1 might be the D (6 bases). Germline assignment: CDR1 GTSNPN and CDR2 SVGIG (reference sequence). The V end was cut by 4 bases, the J end by 6 bases, with 16 bases between. The CDR3 runs to 14 residues. Here the CDR3 reads CAWTSGLGGNEQFF. DNA of the CDR3: TGTGCCTGGACCTCAGGGTTAGGGGGCAATGAGCAGTTCTTC. Looking up the rest from reference TRBV30 and TRBJ2-1 gives the full variable domain: SQTIHQWPATLVQPVGSPLSLECTVEGTSNPNLYWYRQAAGRGLQLLFYSVGIGQISSEVPQNLSASRPQDRQFILSSKKLLLSDSGFYLCAWTSGLGGNEQFFGPGTRLTVL.

In this sample, this clonotype turned up a few times. This chain connects TRBV5-1 to TRBJ2-1; 8 bases map to TRBD2. V lost 0 bases, J lost 15 bases, and 11 bases stayed unmatched. The CDR3 extends over 14 amino acids. CDR1 is SGHRS, CDR2 YFSETQ, per germline. The CDR3 nucleotides read TGCGCCAGCAGCTTGGGACACCGGACTAGCCGGGGGTTCTTC. This translates into CASSLGHRTSRGFF. The full variable domain, its missing parts supplied by reference TRBV5-1 and TRBJ2-1, is KAGVTQTPRYLIKTRGQQVTLSCSPISGHRSVSWYQQTPGQGLQFLFEYFSETQRNKGNFPGRFSGRQFSNSRSEMNVSTLELGDSALYLCASSLGHRTSRGFFGPGTRLTVL.

In its sample, this clonotype was seen once. The chain is built from TRBV7-2 and TRBJ1-4; weak D call: TRBD1 (5 bases). V gave up 3 bases and J gave up 8 bases, with 10 bases separating them. CDR3 size: 13 residues. Per germline, CDR1 SGHTA and CDR2 FQGNSA. CDR3 residues: CASSLLRQEKLFF. The CDR3, as DNA: TGTGCCAGCAGCTTGTTAAGACAGGAAAAACTGTTTTTT.

This chain links TRBV20-1 with TRBJ2-3; 8 bases are a match to TRBD2. The germline CDR1 and CDR2 sequences are DFQATT and SNEGSKA (reference sequence). The CDR3 has 14 amino acids. V trimming: 2 bases; J trimming: 2 bases; junction bases outside the gene matches: 3. The CDR3, as DNA: TGCAGTGCTAGACCGGGACTAGACACAGATACGCAGTATTTT. It specifies CSARPGLDTDTQYF.